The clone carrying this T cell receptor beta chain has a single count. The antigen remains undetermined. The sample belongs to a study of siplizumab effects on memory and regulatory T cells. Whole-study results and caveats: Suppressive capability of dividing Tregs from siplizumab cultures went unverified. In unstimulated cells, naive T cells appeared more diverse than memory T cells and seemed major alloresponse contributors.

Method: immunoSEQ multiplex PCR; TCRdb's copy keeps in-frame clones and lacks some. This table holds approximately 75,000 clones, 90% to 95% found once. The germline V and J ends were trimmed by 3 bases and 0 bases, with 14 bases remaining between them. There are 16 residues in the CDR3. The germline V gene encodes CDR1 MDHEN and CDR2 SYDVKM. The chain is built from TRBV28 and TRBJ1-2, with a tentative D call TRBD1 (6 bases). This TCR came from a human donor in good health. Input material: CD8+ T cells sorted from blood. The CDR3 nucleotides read TGTGCCAGCAGTTTCACTCCGGAGGGGGCTAACTATGGCTACACCTTC. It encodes CASSFTPEGANYGYTF.